This TCR beta chain was observed in a study of blood T cells in healthy people across ages. Overall study results and limits: With donor CMV status unknown, expanded clonotype changes were possibly confounded.

Primers used in a second PCR of roughly 7 to 11 cycles were a sample-barcoded 5' primer and a J-beta primer mix. One entry per CDR3 protein, called by TCRdb with MiXCR from the 5' RACE reads. The sample lists just over 1 million distinct CDR3 sequences; more than 40% were seen once. On this clonotype itself: As yet, its antigen is unknown.

The CDR3 is made up of 16 amino acids. The germline V gene has CDR1 MNHEY and CDR2 SVGAGI. Trimming took 6 bases from V and 8 from J; bases not matched to a gene: 15. The receptor was derived from a woman in her sixties or seventies in good health. Sequenced input: blood. The chain combines TRBV6-5 with TRBJ1-4; 7 bases align to TRBD1. CDR3 in DNA: TGTGCCAGCAGCCACGGACAGGATGCCCCCTCCGAAAAACTGTTTTTT. Encoded protein: CASSHGQDAPSEKLFF.